The T cell receptor (beta chain) described here comes from a study of CD8+ T cells in alopecia areata. In each case, RNA was isolated and then reverse transcribed into cDNA as the sequencing template. Libraries were prepared by immunoSEQ multiplex PCR; TCRdb keeps only in-frame clonotypes and omits some of them. Of 60,000 to 70,000 clones listed, approximately 43% were seen once; the top ten hold approximately 17%. In alopecia areata patients, both lesional scalp punch biopsies and peripheral blood were collected. Germline V gives CDR1 SEHNR, CDR2 FQNEAQ (reference sequence). V was clipped by 5 bases and J by 9 bases, with 11 bases between them. This CDR3 is built from 12 residues. Study results and caveats: The study also sequences resident alphabeta T cells of normal skin in scalp samples. Higher clonality and more expanded CD8+ clones appeared in lesional than normal scalp.

For this clone: Its specificity is not known.

The clonotype comes from a human donor with alopecia areata. V is TRBV7-9 and J is TRBJ2-1; D may be TRBD1 (5 bases). The specimen comprised CD8+ T cells sorted from blood, sampled at week 0. The CDR3 region has the DNA TGTGCCAGCAGCGACCTGACAGCTGAGCAGTTCTTC. The encoded protein is CASSDLTAEQFF.